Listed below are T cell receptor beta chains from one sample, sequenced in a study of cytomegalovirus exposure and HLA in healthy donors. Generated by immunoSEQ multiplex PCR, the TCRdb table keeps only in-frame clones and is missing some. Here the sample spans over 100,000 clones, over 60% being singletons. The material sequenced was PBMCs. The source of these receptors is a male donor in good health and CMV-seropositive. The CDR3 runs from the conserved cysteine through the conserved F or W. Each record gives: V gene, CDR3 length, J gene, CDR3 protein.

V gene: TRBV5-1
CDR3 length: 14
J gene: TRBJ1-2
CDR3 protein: CASSSNREGYGYTF

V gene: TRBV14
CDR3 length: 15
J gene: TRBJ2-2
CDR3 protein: CASSLGLSLTGELFF

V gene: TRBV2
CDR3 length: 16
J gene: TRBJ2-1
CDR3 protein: CASSEWGASSYNEQFF

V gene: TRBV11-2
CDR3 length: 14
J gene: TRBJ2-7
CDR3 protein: CASSKRGGASEQYF

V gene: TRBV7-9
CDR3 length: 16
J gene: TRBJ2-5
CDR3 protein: CASSLAGGGRQETQYF

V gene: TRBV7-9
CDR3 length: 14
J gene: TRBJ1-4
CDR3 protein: CASSLGGVNEKLFF

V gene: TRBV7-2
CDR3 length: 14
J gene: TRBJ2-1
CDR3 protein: CASSLRGGYNEQFF

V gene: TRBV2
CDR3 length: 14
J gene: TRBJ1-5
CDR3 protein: CASSDRESNQPQHF

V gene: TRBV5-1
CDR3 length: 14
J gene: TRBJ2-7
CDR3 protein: CASRLGRGSYEQYF

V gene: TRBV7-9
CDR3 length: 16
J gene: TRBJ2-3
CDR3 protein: CSSSPTADIAPDTQYF

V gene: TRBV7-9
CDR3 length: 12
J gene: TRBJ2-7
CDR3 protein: CSSSFQGYEQYF

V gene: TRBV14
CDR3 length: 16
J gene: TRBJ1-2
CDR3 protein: CASSHLAEDFIYGYTF

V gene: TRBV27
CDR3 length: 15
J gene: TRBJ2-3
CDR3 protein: CASSLGETSTDTQYF

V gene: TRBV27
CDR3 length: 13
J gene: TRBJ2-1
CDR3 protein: CASSSRGYNEQFF

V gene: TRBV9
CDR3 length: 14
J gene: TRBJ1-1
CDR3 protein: CASSVRTGDTEAFF

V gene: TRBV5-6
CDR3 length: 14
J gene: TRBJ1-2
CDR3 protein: CASSLGQGSYGYTF

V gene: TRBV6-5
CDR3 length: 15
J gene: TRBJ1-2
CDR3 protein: CASSYSRQGNYGYTF

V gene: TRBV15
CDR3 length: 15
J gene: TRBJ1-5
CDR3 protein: CATSSSGAMYEPQHF

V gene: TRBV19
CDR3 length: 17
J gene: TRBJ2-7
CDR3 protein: CASSTKSRQRGSYEQYF

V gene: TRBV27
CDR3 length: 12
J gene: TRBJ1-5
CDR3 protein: CASQGVGQPQHF

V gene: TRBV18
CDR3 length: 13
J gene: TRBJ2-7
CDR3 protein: CASSPNSNYEQYF

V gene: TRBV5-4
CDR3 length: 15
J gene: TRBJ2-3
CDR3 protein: CASSPWGGEVDTQYF

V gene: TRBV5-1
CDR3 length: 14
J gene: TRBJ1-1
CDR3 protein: CASSEEGGLTEAFF

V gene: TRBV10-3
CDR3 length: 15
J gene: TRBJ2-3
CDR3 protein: CAIGTSGEKRDTQYF

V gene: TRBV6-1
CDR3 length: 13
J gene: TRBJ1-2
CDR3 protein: CASSRNRNYGYTF

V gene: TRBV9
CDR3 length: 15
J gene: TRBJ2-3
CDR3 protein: CASSVGGLGTDTQYF

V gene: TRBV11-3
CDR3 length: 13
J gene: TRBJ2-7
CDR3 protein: CASSLLPEYEQYF

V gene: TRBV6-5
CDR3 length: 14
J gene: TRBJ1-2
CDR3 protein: CASSLIGDAYGYTF

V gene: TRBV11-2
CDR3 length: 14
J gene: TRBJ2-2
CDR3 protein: CASRSLSDTGELFF

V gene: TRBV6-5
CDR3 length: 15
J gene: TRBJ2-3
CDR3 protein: CASRQTGGGTDTQYF

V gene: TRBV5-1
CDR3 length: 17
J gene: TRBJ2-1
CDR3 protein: CASSLILRGGTYNEQFF

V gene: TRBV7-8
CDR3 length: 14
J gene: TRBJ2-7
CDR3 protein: CASSLGTGPYEQYF